This entry lists 5 T cell receptor beta chains sequenced from one sample in a study of cytomegalovirus exposure and HLA in healthy donors. The PCR ran on 60 Vbeta and 13 Jbeta primers. Assay used: immunoSEQ multiplex PCR; TCRdb lists only in-frame clones, some missing. Among fewer than 250,000 clones, 83% were seen once, and the ten largest hold roughly 1.7%. Sequencing was carried out using PBMCs. These receptors were collected from a middle-aged man in good health and CMV-seropositive.

The chain couples TRBV6-5 to TRBJ2-7, with a possible D match to TRBD2 (7 bases). Between the trimmed V and J ends, which lost 6 bases and 7 bases, there was a span of 22 bases. The CDR3 consists of 15 residues. The germline CDR1 and CDR2 sequences are MNHEY and SVGAGI. Here the CDR3 DNA reads TGTGCCAGCAGCTCCGGGACATTCAGCGGGGAGGAGCAGTACTTC. Translation gives CASSSGTFSGEEQYF.

This chain uses TRBV7-9 with TRBJ2-1; TRBD2 matches 8 bases. Trimming at V came to 5 bases and at J to 6 bases, leaving 9 bases not matched to a gene. This CDR3 has 15 residues. CDR1 SEHNR and CDR2 FQNEAQ come from the germline V gene (reference sequence). The CDR3, as DNA: TGTGCCAGCAGCAGAGCGGGAGTAATGGGCAATGAGCAGTTCTTC. Translated, it gives CASSRAGVMGNEQFF.

The CDR3 sequence is CASSPTGDYGYTF. The CDR3 nucleotides read TGTGCCAGCAGCCCTACAGGGGACTATGGCTACACCTTC. The chain couples TRBV7-9 to TRBJ1-2, with 7 bases that match TRBD1. V lost 5 bases to trimming and J lost 3 bases; unmatched junction nucleotides: 3. This CDR3 has 13 amino acids. Germline CDR1 SEHNR, CDR2 FQNEAQ (reference sequence).

The V and J genes are TRBV6-5 and TRBJ1-1, with 9 bases lining up with TRBD1. The CDR3 runs 15 residues. The germline CDR1 and CDR2 sequences are MNHEY and SVGAGI. V shed 0 bases and J 1 base; nucleotides not matched to a gene: 0. CDR3 residues: CASSYSGQGNTEAFF. As DNA, the CDR3 is TGTGCCAGCAGTTACTCGGGACAGGGGAACACTGAAGCTTTCTTT.

For this clone: Additional DNA sequences in this sample encode the identical CDR3. V usage is TRBV27 and J usage is TRBJ1-2; TRBD1 aligns across 7 bases. Germline-derived CDR1 and CDR2 are MNHEY and SMNVEV (reference sequence). The CDR3 extends over 14 amino acids. Germline trimming cut 2 bases from V and 2 bases from J; bases unmatched to any gene: 2. Here the CDR3 DNA reads TGTGCCAGCAGTTTAAAAGGGGGCAACTATGGCTACACCTTC. It encodes CASSLKGGNYGYTF.